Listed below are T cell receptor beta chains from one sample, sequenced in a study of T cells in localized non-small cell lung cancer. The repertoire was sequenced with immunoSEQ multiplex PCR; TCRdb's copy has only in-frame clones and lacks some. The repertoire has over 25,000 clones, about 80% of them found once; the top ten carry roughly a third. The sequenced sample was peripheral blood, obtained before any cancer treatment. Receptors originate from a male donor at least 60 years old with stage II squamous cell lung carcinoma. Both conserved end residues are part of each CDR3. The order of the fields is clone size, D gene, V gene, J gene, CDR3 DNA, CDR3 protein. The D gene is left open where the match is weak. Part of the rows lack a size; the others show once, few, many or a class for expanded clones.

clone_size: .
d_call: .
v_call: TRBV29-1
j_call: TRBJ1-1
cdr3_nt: TGCAGCGTTGAACGGGGCCAGGGTTACACTGAAGCTTTCTTT
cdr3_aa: CSVERGQGYTEAFF

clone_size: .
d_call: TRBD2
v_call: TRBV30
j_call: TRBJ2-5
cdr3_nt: TGTGCCTGGAGTGCTTCGGGACTAGCGGCAGAGCAGTACTTC
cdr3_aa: CAWSASGLAAEQYF

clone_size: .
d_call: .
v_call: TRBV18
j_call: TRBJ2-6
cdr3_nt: TGTGCCAGCTCCCCTACGGGGGACAACGTCCTGACTTTC
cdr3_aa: CASSPTGDNVLTF

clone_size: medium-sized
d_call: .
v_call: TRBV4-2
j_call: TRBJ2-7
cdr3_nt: TGTGCCAGCAGCCCCGCCGGGGGCTACGAGCAGTACTTC
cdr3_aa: CASSPAGGYEQYF

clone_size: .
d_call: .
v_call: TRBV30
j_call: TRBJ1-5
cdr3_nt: TGTGCCTGGAGTGTAGCCAGCCAACAGCCCCAGCATTTT
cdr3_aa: CAWSVASQQPQHF

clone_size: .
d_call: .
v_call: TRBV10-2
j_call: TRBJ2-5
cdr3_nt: TGCGCCAGCAGTGAGGGAGGGTCCCCCCAAGAGACCCAGTACTTC
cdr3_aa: CASSEGGSPQETQYF

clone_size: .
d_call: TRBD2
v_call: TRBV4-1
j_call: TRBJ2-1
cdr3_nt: TGCGCCAGCAGCCAAGATGGGGGGGCCTACAATGAGCAGTTCTTC
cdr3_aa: CASSQDGGAYNEQFF

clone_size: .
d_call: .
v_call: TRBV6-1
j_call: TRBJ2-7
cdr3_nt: TGTGCCAGCAGGACAGCGCTAGGGGAGCAGTACTTC
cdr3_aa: CASRTALGEQYF

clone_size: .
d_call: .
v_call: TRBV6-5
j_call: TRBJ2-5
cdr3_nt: TGTGCCAGCAGTTACTCGGGAGAGACCCAGTACTTC
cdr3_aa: CASSYSGETQYF

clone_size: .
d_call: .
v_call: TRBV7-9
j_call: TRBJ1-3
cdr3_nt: TGTGCCAGCGGGGACAACTCTGGAAACACCATATATTTT
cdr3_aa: CASGDNSGNTIYF

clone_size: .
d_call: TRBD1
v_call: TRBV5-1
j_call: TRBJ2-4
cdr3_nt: TGCGCCAGCAGCCTCGGGACAGGGGAAGACATTCAGTACTTC
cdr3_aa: CASSLGTGEDIQYF

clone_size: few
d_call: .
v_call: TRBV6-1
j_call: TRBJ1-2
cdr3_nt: TGTGCCAGCAGTGAAGCGAGCCCCCGGGGGAGGTTGCCCTACACCTTC
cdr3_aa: CASSEASPRGRLPYTF

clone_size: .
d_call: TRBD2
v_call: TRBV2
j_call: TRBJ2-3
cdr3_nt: TGTGCCAGCAGCTCACTAGCGGGGGGCACAGATACGCAGTATTTT
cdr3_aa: CASSSLAGGTDTQYF

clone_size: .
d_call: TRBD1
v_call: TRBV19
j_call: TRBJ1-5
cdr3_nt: TGTGCCAGTAGTATTGGTCAGGGGGCGTATCAGCCCCAGCATTTT
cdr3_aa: CASSIGQGAYQPQHF

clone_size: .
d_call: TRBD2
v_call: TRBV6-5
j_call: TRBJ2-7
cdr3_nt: TGTGCCAGCAGTCCGGGACTAGCGGCCGAGCAGTACTTC
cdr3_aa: CASSPGLAAEQYF

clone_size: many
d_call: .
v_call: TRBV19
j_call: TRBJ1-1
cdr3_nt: TGTGCCAGTAGTTGGTGGAACACTGAAGCTTTCTTT
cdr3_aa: CASSWWNTEAFF

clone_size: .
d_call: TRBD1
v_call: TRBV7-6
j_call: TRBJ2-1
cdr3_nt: TGTGCCAGCAGCTTAAGCAGGACAGGGACCTACAATGAGCAGTTCTTC
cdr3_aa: CASSLSRTGTYNEQFF

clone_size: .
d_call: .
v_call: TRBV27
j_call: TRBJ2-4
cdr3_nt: TGTGCCAGCAGTGGACGAGCAGGTGGGGGCATTCAGTACTTC
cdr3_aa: CASSGRAGGGIQYF

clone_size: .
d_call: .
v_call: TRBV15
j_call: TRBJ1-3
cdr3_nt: TGTGCCACCAGCCTAAGGGGAAACACCATATATTTT
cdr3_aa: CATSLRGNTIYF

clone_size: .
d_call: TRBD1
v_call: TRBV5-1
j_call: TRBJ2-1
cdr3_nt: TGCGCCAGCAGCCCCCGACAGGGGGGGGATGAGCAGTTCTTC
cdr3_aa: CASSPRQGGDEQFF

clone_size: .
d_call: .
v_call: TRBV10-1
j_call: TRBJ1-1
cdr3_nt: TGCGCCAGCAGTGAAACGTTGTACACTGAAGCTTTCTTT
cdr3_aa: CASSETLYTEAFF

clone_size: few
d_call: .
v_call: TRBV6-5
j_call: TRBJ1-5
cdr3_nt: TGTGCCAGCAGCCCCGGACAGAGCAATCAGCCCCAGCATTTT
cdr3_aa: CASSPGQSNQPQHF

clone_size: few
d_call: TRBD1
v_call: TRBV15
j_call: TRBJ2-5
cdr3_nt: TGTGCCACCAGCAGAGGGGACAGGGCTGGAGAGACCCAGTACTTC
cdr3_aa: CATSRGDRAGETQYF

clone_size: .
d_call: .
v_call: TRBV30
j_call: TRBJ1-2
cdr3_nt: TGTGCCTGGAGTGTTTCTAGTAACTATGGCTACACCTTC
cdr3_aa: CAWSVSSNYGYTF

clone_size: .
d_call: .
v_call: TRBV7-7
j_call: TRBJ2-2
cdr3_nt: TGTGCCAGCAGCTTAGGAACAGCCCCCGGGGAGCTGTTTTTT
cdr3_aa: CASSLGTAPGELFF

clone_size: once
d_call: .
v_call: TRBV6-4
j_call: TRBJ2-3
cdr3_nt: TGTGCCAGCAGAGTTGACCGAGGTGCAGATACGCAGTATTTT
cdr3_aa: CASRVDRGADTQYF

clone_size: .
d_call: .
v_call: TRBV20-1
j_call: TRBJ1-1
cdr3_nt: TGCAGTGCTTCAGGAGGGATCCAAGCTTTCTTT
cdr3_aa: CSASGGIQAFF

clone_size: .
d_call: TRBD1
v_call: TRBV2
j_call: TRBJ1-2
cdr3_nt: TGTGCCAGCAGTGAAGCTTCTGACAGGGAAGACTATGGCTACACCTTC
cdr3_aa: CASSEASDREDYGYTF

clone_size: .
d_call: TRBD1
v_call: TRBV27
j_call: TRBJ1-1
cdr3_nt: TGTGCCAGCAATCGTCGACAGGGGGCCCCTGAAGCTTTCTTT
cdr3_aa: CASNRRQGAPEAFF

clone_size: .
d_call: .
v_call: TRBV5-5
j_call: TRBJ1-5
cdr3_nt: TGTGCCAGCAGCTTGCGGGGGATGAGGCAGCCCCAGCATTTT
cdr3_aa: CASSLRGMRQPQHF

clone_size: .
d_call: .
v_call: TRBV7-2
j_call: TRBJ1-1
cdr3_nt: TGTGCCAGCAGGAAGGGGAGGACTGAAGCTTTCTTT
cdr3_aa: CASRKGRTEAFF

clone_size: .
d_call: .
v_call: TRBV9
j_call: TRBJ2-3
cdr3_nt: TGTGCCAGCAGCCCGGGGACCTCTTTAGGCGCAGATACGCAGTATTTT
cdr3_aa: CASSPGTSLGADTQYF

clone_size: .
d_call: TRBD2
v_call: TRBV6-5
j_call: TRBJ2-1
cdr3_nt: TGTGCCAGCAGTTACCGACTAGCGGGTAATGAGCAGTTCTTC
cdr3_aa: CASSYRLAGNEQFF

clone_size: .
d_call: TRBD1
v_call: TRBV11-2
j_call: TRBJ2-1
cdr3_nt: TGTGCCAGCAGCTACGGGACAGTAATCAATGAGCAGTTCTTC
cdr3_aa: CASSYGTVINEQFF

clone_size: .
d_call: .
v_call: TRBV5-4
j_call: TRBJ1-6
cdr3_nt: TGTGCCAGCAGCATGGACAATTATAATTCACCCCTCCACTTT
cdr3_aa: CASSMDNYNSPLHF

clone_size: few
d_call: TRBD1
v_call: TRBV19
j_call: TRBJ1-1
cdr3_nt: TGTGCCAGTAGTACTGGGACAGCCACTGAAGCTTTCTTT
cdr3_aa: CASSTGTATEAFF

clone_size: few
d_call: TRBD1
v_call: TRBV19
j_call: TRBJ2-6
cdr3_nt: TGTGCCAGTATCGACAGGGAGAGCTCTGGGGCCAACGTCCTGACTTTC
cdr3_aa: CASIDRESSGANVLTF

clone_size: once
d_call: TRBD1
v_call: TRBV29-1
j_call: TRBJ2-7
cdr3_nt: TGCAGCGTTGGTCAGGGGGCTTACGAGCAGTACTTC
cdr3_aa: CSVGQGAYEQYF

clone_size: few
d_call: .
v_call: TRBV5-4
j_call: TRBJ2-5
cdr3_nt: TGTGCCAGCAGCTTGGGAGGGCTGCTAGAGACCCAGTACTTC
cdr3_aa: CASSLGGLLETQYF

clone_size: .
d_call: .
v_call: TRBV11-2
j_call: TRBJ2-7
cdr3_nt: TGTGCCAGCAGCTTAGAAAGGTGGAACGAGCAGTACTTC
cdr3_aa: CASSLERWNEQYF

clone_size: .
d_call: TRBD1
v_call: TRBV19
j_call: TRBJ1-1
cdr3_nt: TGTGCCAGTGGGTACAGGGGGATGAACACTGAAGCTTTCTTT
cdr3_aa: CASGYRGMNTEAFF

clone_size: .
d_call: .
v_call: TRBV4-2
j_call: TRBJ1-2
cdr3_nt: TGTGCCAGCAGCCCAGACGGATATGGCTACACCTTC
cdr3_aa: CASSPDGYGYTF

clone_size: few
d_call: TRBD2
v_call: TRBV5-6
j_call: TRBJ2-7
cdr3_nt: TGTGCCAGCACCTCCCGGGCGGGAGTGCGTTACGAGCAGTACTTC
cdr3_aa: CASTSRAGVRYEQYF

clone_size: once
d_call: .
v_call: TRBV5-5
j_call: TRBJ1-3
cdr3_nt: TGTGCCAGCAGCTCCAATGTTGGTGTAAACACCATATATTTT
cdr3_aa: CASSSNVGVNTIYF

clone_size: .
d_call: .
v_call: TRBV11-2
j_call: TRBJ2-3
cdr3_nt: TGTGCCAGCAGCTTCGGAGATACGCAGTATTTT
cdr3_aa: CASSFGDTQYF

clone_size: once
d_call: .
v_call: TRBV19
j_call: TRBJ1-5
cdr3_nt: TGTGCCAGTAGTATATATCCGGCCCCTGGCCATCAGCCCCAGCATTTT
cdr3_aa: CASSIYPAPGHQPQHF

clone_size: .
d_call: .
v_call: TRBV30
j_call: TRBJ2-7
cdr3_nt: TGTGCCTGGAGTAAGGGGGAAGGCTCCTACGAGCAGTACTTC
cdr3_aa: CAWSKGEGSYEQYF